The 9 T cell receptor beta chains below all came from one sample that was sequenced in a study of blood T cell repertoires in COVID-19. Data came from immunoSEQ multiplex PCR; TCRdb stores just in-frame clones and leaves some out. The table shows more than 95,000 clones, with under 80% occurring only once. Sequences were obtained from peripheral blood. The receptors shown here come from a middle-aged man with acute or convalescent COVID-19.

The chain recombines TRBV19 with TRBJ1-1, with a possible D match to TRBD1 (6 bases). Trimming cost V 9 bases and J 0 bases, with 14 bases left between them. This CDR3 has 14 residues. The germline V gene encodes CDR1 LNHDA and CDR2 SQIVND (reference sequence). CDR3 sequence: CASTGQLMNTEAFF. The CDR3 bases are TGTGCCAGCACCGGACAGCTCATGAACACTGAAGCTTTCTTT.

The V gene is TRBV14, the J gene TRBJ2-7, with 7 bases that match TRBD1. The CDR3 is made up of 14 amino acids. Per the germline V gene, CDR1 is SGHDN and CDR2 is FVKESK. V lost 4 bases to trimming and J lost 5 bases; unmatched junction nucleotides: 8. CDR3 coding DNA: TGTGCCAGCAGCCTCACCGACAGGGATAACGAGCAGTACTTC. It is translated as CASSLTDRDNEQYF. Complete variable domain (other parts from reference TRBV14 and TRBJ2-7): EAGVTQFPSHSVIEKGQTVTLRCDPISGHDNLYWYRRVMGKEIKFLLHFVKESKQDESGMPNNRFLAERTGGTYSTLKVQPAELEDSGVYFCASSLTDRDNEQYFGPGTRLTVT.

The chain couples TRBV27 to TRBJ1-1, with 7 bases identical to TRBD1. This CDR3 has 14 residues. Trimming at V came to 6 bases and at J to 4 bases, leaving 8 bases not matched to a gene. The germline gives CDR1 MNHEY, CDR2 SMNVEV (reference sequence). The CDR3 DNA reads TGTGCCAGCAGCCCCCTTCAGGGGGGCACTGAAGCTTTCTTT. Its protein is CASSPLQGGTEAFF.

V is TRBV9 and J is TRBJ2-7, with 7 positions matching TRBD2. The germline CDR1 and CDR2 sequences are SGDLS and YYNGEE. V dropped 4 bases and J dropped 2; count of bases not matched to a gene: 6. The CDR3 extends over 14 amino acids. The CDR3 bases are TGTGCCAGCAGCCCTCTGCGGGAGCCCTACGAGCAGTACTTC. Encoded protein: CASSPLREPYEQYF.

This sequence joins TRBV6-5 and TRBJ1-2, with TRBD1 identical over 8 bases. After removal of 5 bases from V and 0 bases from J, the junction contained 5 bases not matched to a gene. Germline CDR1 MNHEY, CDR2 SVGAGI. The CDR3 runs 15 residues. CDR3 in DNA: TGTGCCAGCAGTCGACAGGGGCAGGCTAACTATGGCTACACCTTC. Its protein product is CASSRQGQANYGYTF.

The chain employs TRBV19 and TRBJ2-2; D perhaps matches TRBD1 (6 bases). The germline gives CDR1 LNHDA, CDR2 SQIVND (reference sequence). V was trimmed by 3 bases and J by 5 bases, leaving 10 bases between them. The CDR3 is 14 amino acids. In nucleotides, the CDR3 is TGTGCCAGTAGTATTTCCACAGGGACCGGGGAGCTGTTTTTT. As protein: CASSISTGTGELFF.

The chain couples TRBV14 to TRBJ1-2, with unresolved D. The V end lost 4 bases, the J end lost 4 bases, and 16 bases lay between the germline ends. Germline lookup yields CDR1 SGHDN and CDR2 FVKESK. The CDR3 contains 15 residues. CDR3 DNA: TGTGCCAGCAGCCGGGCACAATACTCCCTCTATGGCTACACCTTC. Protein sequence: CASSRAQYSLYGYTF.

The V and J genes are TRBV2 and TRBJ1-2; TRBD1 aligns across 8 bases. After removal of 6 bases from V and 2 bases from J, the junction contained 5 bases not matched to a gene. Germline loops: CDR1 SNHLY, CDR2 FYNNEI. This CDR3 is 14 amino acids long. The CDR3 region has the DNA TGTGCCAGCAGGGCGACAGGGGACAACTATGGCTACACCTTC. As protein: CASRATGDNYGYTF.

The V and J genes are TRBV21-1 and TRBJ2-7; the table's D call, TRBD2, has no DNA check behind it. TRBV21-1 is noted as a pseudogene. The CDR3 extends over 15 amino acids. The CDR3 DNA follows: TGTGCCAGCAGCAAAGAACCACTCCCGTCCTACGAGCAGTACTTC. Encoded protein: CASSKEPLPSYEQYF.